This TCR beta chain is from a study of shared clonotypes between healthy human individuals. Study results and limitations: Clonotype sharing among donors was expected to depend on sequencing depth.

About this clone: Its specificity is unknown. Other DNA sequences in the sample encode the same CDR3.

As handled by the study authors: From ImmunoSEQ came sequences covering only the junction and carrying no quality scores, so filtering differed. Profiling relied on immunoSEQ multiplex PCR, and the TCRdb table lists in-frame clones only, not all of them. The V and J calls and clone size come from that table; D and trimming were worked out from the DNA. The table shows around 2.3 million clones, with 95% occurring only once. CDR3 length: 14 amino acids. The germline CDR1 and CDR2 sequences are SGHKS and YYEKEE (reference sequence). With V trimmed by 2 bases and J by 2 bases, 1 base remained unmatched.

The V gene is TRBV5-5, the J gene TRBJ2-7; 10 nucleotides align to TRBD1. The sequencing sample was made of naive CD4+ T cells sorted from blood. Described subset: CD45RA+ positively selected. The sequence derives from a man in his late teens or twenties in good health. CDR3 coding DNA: TGTGCCAGCAGCTTAGGACAGGGGGCCTACGAGCAGTACTTC. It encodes CASSLGQGAYEQYF.